The table lists the clone carrying this T cell receptor (beta chain) with a few counts. Study processing details: Scientists estimated how many nucleated cells there were by amplifying reference gene primers. Sequencing was performed with immunoSEQ multiplex PCR; in TCRdb, only in-frame clones are kept and a portion is missing. V and J calls and clone size are given by that table; D and trimming were obtained from the DNA. The sample records a few hundred thousand clones, roughly 86% being singletons. There are 12 residues in the CDR3. Trimming removed 8 bases from V and 4 bases from J, with 11 bases in between. The sample is drawn from a study of blood T cell repertoires in COVID-19. About the study: Both acute and convalescent COVID-19 samples were obtained from the United States, Italy and Spain. The analysed material was cDNA or gDNA that came from T cells, B-cell-depleted T cells, or PBMCs.

The receptor was isolated from a woman between 50 and 59 years old with acute or convalescent COVID-19. Input material: peripheral blood. The J gene is TRBJ1-2, the V gene TRBV12-3 or TRBV12-4; D remains ambiguous. The CDR3, as DNA: TGTGCCAGCGCCAATGGGCCCTATGGCTACACCTTC. This encodes CASANGPYGYTF.